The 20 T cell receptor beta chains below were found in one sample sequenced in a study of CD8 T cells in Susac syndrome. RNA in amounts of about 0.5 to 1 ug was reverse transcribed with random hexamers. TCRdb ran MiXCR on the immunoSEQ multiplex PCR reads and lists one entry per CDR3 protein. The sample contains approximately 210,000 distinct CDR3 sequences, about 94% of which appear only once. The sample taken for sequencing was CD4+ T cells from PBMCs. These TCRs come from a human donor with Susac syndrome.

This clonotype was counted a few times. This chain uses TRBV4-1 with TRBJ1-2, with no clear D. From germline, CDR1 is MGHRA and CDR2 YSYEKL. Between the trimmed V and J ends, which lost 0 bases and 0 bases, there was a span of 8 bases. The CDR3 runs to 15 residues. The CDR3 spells CASSQEDHTNYGYTF. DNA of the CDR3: TGCGCCAGCAGCCAAGAGGACCATACTAACTATGGCTACACCTTC.

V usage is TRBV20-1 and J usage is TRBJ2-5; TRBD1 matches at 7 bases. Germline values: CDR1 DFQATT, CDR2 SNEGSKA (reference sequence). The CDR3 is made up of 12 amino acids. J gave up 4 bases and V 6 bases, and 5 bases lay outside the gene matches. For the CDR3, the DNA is TGCAGTGCGAAGACAGGGTTAGAGACCCAGTACTTC. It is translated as CSAKTGLETQYF.

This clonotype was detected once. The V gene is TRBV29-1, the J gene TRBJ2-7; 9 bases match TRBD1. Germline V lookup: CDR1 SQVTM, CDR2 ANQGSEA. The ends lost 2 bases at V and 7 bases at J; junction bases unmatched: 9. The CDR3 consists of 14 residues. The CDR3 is CSVENTGGEGEQYF. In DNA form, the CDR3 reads TGCAGCGTTGAAAATACAGGGGGCGAGGGGGAGCAGTACTTC.

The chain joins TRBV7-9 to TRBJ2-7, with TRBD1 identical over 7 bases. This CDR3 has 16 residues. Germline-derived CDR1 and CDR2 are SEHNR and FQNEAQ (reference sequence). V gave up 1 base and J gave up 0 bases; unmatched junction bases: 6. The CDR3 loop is CASSLGSGQASYEQYF. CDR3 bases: TGTGCCAGCAGCTTAGGTAGTGGACAGGCCTCCTACGAGCAGTACTTC.

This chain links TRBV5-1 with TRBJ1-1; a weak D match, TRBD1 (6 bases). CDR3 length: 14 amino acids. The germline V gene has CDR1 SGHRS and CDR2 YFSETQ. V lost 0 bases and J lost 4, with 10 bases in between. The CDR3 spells CASSLDGRGTEAFF. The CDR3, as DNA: TGCGCCAGCAGCTTGGACGGCAGGGGCACTGAAGCTTTCTTT.

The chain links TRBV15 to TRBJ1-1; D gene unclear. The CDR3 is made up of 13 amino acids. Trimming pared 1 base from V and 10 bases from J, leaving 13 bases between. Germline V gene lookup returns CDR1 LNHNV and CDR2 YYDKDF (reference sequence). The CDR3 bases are TGTGCCACCAGCAGAGCCACACTATCCCGAGCTTTCTTT. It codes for CATSRATLSRAFF.

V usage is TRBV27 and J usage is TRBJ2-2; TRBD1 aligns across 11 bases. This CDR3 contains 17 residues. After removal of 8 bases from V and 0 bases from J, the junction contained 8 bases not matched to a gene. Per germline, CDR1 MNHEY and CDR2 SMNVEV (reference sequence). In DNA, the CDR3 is TGTGCCAGCTCTTTCCGGGACAGGGGGACGAACACCGGGGAGCTGTTTTTT. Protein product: CASSFRDRGTNTGELFF.

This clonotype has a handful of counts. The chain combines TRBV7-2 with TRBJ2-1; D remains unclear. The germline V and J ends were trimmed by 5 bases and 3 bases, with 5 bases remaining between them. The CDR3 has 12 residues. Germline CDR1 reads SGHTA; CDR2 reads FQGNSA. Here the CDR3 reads CASSPLYNEQFF. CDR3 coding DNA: TGTGCCAGCAGCCCCCTCTACAATGAGCAGTTCTTC.

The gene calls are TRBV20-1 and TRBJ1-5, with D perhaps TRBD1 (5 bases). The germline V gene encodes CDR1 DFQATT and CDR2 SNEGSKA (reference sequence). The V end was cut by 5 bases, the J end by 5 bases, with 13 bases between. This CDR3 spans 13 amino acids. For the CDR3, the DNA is TGCAGTGCTGTTGTGGGGCGGGATCAGCCCCAGCATTTT. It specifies CSAVVGRDQPQHF.

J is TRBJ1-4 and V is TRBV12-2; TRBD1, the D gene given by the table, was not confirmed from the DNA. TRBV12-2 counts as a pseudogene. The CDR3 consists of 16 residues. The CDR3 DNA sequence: TGTGCAAGTCGCTTCACCCGGGGGATGGACTACGAAAAACTGTTTTTT. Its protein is CASRFTRGMDYEKLFF.

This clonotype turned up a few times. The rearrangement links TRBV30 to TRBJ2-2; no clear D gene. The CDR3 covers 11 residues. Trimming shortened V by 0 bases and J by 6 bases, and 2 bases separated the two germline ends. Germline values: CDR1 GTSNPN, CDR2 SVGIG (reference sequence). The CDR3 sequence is CAWSVPGELFF. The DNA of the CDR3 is TGTGCCTGGAGTGTCCCCGGGGAGCTGTTTTTT.

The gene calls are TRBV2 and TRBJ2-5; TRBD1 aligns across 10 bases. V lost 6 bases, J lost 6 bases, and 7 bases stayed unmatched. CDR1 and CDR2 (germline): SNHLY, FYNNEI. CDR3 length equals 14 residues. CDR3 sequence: CASSDETGGKTQYF. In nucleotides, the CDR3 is TGTGCCAGCAGCGACGAGACAGGGGGCAAGACCCAGTACTTC.

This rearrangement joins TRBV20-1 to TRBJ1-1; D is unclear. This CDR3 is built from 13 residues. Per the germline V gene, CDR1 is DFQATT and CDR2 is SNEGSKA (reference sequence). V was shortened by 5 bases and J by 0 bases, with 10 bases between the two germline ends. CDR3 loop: CSAVDGMNTEAFF. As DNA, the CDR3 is TGCAGTGCTGTGGACGGGATGAACACTGAAGCTTTCTTT.

CDR3 sequence (DNA): TGTGCCAGCAGCTTAGCCGCTGAGAACGAGCAGTACTTC. It specifies CASSLAAENEQYF. The rearrangement uses TRBV7-3 and TRBJ2-7, with D unresolved. Trimming took off 2 bases at V and 5 bases at J, with 10 bases between the two ends. Germline V gives CDR1 SGHTA, CDR2 FQGTGA. The CDR3 has 13 amino acids.

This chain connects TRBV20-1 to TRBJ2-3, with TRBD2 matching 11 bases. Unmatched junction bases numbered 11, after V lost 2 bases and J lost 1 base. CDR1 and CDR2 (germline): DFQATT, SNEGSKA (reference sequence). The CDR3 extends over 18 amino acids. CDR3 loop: CSARPRGSGGAGTDTQYF. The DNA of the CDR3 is TGCAGTGCTAGACCCCGGGGTAGCGGGGGGGCTGGCACAGATACGCAGTATTTT.

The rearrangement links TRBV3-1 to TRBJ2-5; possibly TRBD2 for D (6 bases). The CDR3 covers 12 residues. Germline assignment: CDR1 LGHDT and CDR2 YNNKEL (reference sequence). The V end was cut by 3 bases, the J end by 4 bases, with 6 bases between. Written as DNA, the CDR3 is TGTGCCAGCAGCCACGGGGGAGAGACCCAGTACTTC. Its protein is CASSHGGETQYF.

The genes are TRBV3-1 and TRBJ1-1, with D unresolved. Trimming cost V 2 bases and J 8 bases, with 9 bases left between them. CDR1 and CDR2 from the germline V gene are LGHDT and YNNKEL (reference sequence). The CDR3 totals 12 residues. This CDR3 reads CASSQPAREAFF. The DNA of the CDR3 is TGTGCCAGCAGCCAACCTGCCCGGGAAGCTTTCTTT.

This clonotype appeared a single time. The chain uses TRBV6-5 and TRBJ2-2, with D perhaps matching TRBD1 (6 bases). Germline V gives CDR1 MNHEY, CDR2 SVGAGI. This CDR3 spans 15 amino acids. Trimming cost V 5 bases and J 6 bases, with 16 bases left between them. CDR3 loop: CASSSTGSGAGELFF. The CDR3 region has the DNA TGTGCCAGCAGTAGTACAGGGTCGGGCGCCGGGGAGCTGTTTTTT.

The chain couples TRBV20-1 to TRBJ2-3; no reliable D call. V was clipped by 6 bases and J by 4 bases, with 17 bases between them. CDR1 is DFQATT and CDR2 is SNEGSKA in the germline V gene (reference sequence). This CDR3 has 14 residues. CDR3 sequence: CSAAAQVWADTQYF. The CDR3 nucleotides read TGCAGTGCCGCGGCGCAGGTATGGGCAGATACGCAGTATTTT.

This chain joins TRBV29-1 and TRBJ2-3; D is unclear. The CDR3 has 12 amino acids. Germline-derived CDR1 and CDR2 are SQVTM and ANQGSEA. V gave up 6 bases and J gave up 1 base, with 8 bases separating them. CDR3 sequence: CSVPGGTDTQYF. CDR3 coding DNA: TGCAGCGTCCCCGGAGGCACAGATACGCAGTATTTT.